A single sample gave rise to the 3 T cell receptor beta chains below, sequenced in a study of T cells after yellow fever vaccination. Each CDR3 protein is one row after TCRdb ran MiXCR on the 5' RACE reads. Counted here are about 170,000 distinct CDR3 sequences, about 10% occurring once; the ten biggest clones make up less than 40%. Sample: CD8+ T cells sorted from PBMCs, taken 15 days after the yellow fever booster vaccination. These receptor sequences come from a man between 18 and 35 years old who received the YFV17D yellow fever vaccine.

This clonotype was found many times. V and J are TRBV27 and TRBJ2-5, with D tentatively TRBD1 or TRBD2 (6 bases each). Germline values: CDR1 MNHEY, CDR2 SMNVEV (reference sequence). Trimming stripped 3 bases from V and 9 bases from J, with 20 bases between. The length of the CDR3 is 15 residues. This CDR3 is CASSFEGGYMEAQYF. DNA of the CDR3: TGTGCCAGCAGTTTCGAGGGGGGCTACATGGAGGCCCAGTACTTC.

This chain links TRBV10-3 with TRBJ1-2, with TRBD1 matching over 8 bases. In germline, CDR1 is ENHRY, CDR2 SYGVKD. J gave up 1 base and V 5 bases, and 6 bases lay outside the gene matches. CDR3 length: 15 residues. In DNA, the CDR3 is TGTGCCATCAGTCCCGGACAGGGAGTTAACTATGGCTACACCTTC. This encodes CAISPGQGVNYGYTF.

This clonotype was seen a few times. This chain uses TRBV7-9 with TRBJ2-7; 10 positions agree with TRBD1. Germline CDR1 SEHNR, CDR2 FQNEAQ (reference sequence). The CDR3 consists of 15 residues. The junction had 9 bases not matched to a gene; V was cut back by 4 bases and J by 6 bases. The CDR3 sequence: CASSSPGQGSSEQYF. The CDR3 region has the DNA TGTGCCAGCAGCTCACCGGGACAGGGGTCGAGCGAGCAGTACTTC.